A single sample is the source of the 25 T cell receptor beta chains below, sequenced in a study of blood T cell repertoires in COVID-19. Some clones are missing from TCRdb's copy, which holds only in-frame ones; the method was immunoSEQ multiplex PCR. This sample has some 93,000 clones, with approximately 86% found just once. Material for sequencing was peripheral blood. These receptors were collected from an elderly woman with acute or convalescent COVID-19.

This clone was observed once. The V call is TRBV5-8, the J call TRBJ1-2; 10 bases map to TRBD1. Germline V gene sequence: CDR1 SGHTS, CDR2 YDEGEE. Trimming removed 4 bases from V and 4 bases from J; junction bases left unmatched: 7. The CDR3 consists of 15 residues. The CDR3 DNA reads TGTGCCAGCAGCGTATATGGGACAGGGGCCTATGGCTACACCTTC. Amino acids: CASSVYGTGAYGYTF.

V and J are TRBV15 and TRBJ2-7; 9 bases match TRBD1. Germline V lookup: CDR1 LNHNV, CDR2 YYDKDF (reference sequence). The junction had 6 bases not matched to a gene; V was cut back by 4 bases and J by 2 bases. CDR3 length: 15 residues. The DNA for the CDR3 is TGTGCCACCAGCACAGGACAGGGGAGGACCTACGAGCAGTACTTC. It yields the protein CATSTGQGRTYEQYF. The full variable domain, rest sourced from reference TRBV15 and TRBJ2-7, is DAMVIQNPRYQVTQFGKPVTLSCSQTLNHNVMYWYQQKSSQAPKLLFHYYDKDFNNEADTPDNFQSRRPNTSFCFLDIRSPGLGDTAMYLCATSTGQGRTYEQYFGPGTRLTVT.

The rearrangement uses TRBV28 and TRBJ1-5, with 9 positions matching TRBD1. There are 16 residues in the CDR3. The germline V gene encodes CDR1 MDHEN and CDR2 SYDVKM. With V trimmed by 2 bases and J by 5 bases, 7 bases remained unmatched. The CDR3 bases are TGTGCCAGCAGTTTAGGGGGACAGGGTGGCTATCAGCCCCAGCATTTT. It specifies CASSLGGQGGYQPQHF.

The J gene is TRBJ1-3, the V gene TRBV30, with 8 bases identical to TRBD1. Trimming at V came to 3 bases and at J to 4 bases, leaving 2 bases not matched to a gene. Germline V gene sequence: CDR1 GTSNPN, CDR2 SVGIG (reference sequence). CDR3 length: 13 amino acids. In nucleotides, the CDR3 is TGTGCCTGGAGCAGGACAGGGGGAAACACCATATATTTT. It encodes CAWSRTGGNTIYF.

The chain uses TRBV6-5 and TRBJ1-1; D perhaps matches TRBD1 (6 bases). This CDR3 is built from 13 residues. V lost 7 bases and J 1 base, leaving 10 bases between the germline ends. Germline V gene lookup returns CDR1 MNHEY and CDR2 SVGAGI. The CDR3 reads CASTQGRNTEAFF. In nucleotides, the CDR3 is TGTGCCAGCACCCAGGGGCGGAACACTGAAGCTTTCTTT.

This clone showed up just a few times. The gene calls are TRBV24-1 and TRBJ2-7; 7 positions agree with TRBD1. Germline V CDR1 and CDR2: KGHDR, SFDVKD. The CDR3 contains 14 residues. J gave up 4 bases and V 5 bases, and 7 bases lay outside the gene matches. The CDR3 protein is CATSGRGQGYEQYF. The CDR3 nucleotides read TGTGCCACCAGTGGAAGGGGGCAGGGGTACGAGCAGTACTTC.

The rearrangement joins TRBV5-1 to TRBJ2-1, with a weak D call TRBD2 (6 bases). The V and J ends lost 3 bases and 0 bases respectively, with 16 bases between them. This CDR3 comprises 17 residues. Germline CDR1 is SGHRS and CDR2 is YFSETQ. CDR3: CASSSLSGRSSYNEQFF. CDR3 coding DNA: TGCGCCAGCAGCTCTCTTAGCGGCCGGAGCTCCTACAATGAGCAGTTCTTC.

The chain combines TRBV6-5 with TRBJ2-1; possibly TRBD1 for D (5 bases). Germline CDR1 reads MNHEY; CDR2 reads SVGAGI. The CDR3 is 15 amino acids. The V end was cut by 4 bases, the J end by 0 bases, with 10 bases between. The CDR3 DNA is TGTGCCAGCAGTTGGACACCGAGCTCCTACAATGAGCAGTTCTTC. It is translated as CASSWTPSSYNEQFF.

CDR3 region: CATSRGQGRSQPQHF. The CDR3 DNA sequence: TGTGCCACCAGCAGAGGGCAGGGTAGGAGTCAGCCCCAGCATTTT. This chain joins TRBV15 and TRBJ1-5, with D maybe TRBD1 (5 bases). V shed 1 base and J shed 6 bases, with 13 bases lying between them. The length of the CDR3 is 15 residues. CDR1 and CDR2 (germline): LNHNV, YYDKDF (reference sequence).

This chain links TRBV7-3 with TRBJ2-2, with TRBD1 matching 9 bases. Germline trimming cut 3 bases from V and 5 bases from J; bases unmatched to any gene: 10. The CDR3 consists of 17 residues. From germline, CDR1 is SGHTA and CDR2 FQGTGA. CDR3 DNA sequence: TGTGCCAGCAGCTTTTCACGGACAGGGGTTAGGACCGGGGAGCTGTTTTTT. Encoded protein: CASSFSRTGVRTGELFF.

On this clone: An end of the junction differs from the germline gene, which may be a read error. The gene calls are TRBV6-1 and TRBJ2-4; D may be TRBD2 (6 bases). The CDR3 runs to 15 residues. The germline V gene has CDR1 MNHNS and CDR2 SASEGT. The CDR3 reads CASREGVLAKNIQYF. DNA for the CDR3: TGTGCCAGCAGGGAAGGGGTACTAGCCAAAAACATTCAGTACTTT.

This clone was seen more than once but under ten times. V gene TRBV24-1 combines with J gene TRBJ2-2; D may be TRBD2 (5 bases). With 11 bases removed from V and 5 bases from J, the gap between germline ends came to 11 bases. This CDR3 is built from 12 residues. Germline CDR1 reads KGHDR; CDR2 reads SFDVKD. The CDR3 here is CARSGKTGELFF. In DNA form, the CDR3 reads TGTGCCAGATCGGGGAAGACCGGGGAGCTGTTTTTT.

V usage is TRBV19 and J usage is TRBJ1-6; D might be TRBD1 (6 bases). The V and J ends lost 3 bases and 6 bases respectively, with 9 bases between them. Germline lookup yields CDR1 LNHDA and CDR2 SQIVND (reference sequence). The CDR3 length is 14 residues. CDR3 region: CASSMQGTNSPLHF. The DNA for the CDR3 is TGTGCCAGTAGTATGCAGGGGACTAATTCACCCCTCCACTTT.

The chain has TRBV5-1 and TRBJ1-2, with 8 bases aligning to TRBD1. Losses at the gene ends were 1 base for V and 8 bases for J; bases not matched to a gene: 16. Germline V gene lookup returns CDR1 SGHRS and CDR2 YFSETQ. CDR3 size: 17 residues. The CDR3 region is CASSLIGTGKTAGGYTF. CDR3 in DNA: TGCGCCAGCAGCTTGATAGGGACAGGCAAAACCGCTGGGGGCTACACCTTC.

The chain couples TRBV5-8 to TRBJ1-2; a weak D match, TRBD1 (6 bases). The CDR3 runs to 14 residues. Per germline, CDR1 SGHTS and CDR2 YDEGEE. V was trimmed by 6 bases and J by 8 bases, leaving 20 bases between them. The CDR3 here is CASIQSRGGRGYTF. For the CDR3, the DNA is TGTGCCAGCATCCAGTCGAGGGGGGGCCGGGGCTACACCTTC.

The chain recombines TRBV2 with TRBJ1-4; 9 bases map to TRBD1. V trimming: 6 bases; J trimming: 4 bases; junction bases outside the gene matches: 6. CDR3 length: 15 amino acids. In germline, CDR1 is SNHLY, CDR2 FYNNEI. The chain's CDR3 is CASRAGTGLNEKLFF. For the CDR3, the DNA is TGTGCCAGCAGAGCCGGGACAGGGCTTAATGAAAAACTGTTTTTT.

A note on this clone: Other nucleotide sequences from this sample produce the same CDR3. This chain joins TRBV6-1 and TRBJ1-2; D is unresolved. V was cut by 0 bases and J by 2 bases, with 7 bases left in between. The germline gives CDR1 MNHNS, CDR2 SASEGT. This CDR3 region has 14 residues. CDR3 amino acids: CASSEAAGNYGYTF. CDR3 nucleotides: TGTGCCAGCAGTGAAGCGGCGGGGAACTATGGCTACACCTTC.

This sequence joins TRBV27 and TRBJ2-7; D unresolved. Germline V gene data show CDR1 as MNHEY and CDR2 as SMNVEV (reference sequence). The CDR3 length is 13 residues. V was clipped by 3 bases and J by 0 bases, with 6 bases between them. CDR3 DNA: TGTGCCAGCAGTTTGGGCAACTCCTACGAGCAGTACTTC. Residues: CASSLGNSYEQYF.

The J gene is TRBJ2-7, the V gene TRBV5-4; a weak D match, TRBD1 (5 bases). The CDR3 sequence is 14 residues long. From germline, CDR1 is SGHNT and CDR2 YYREEE (reference sequence). V lost 2 bases, J lost 2 bases, and 11 bases lay in between. The CDR3, as DNA: TGTGCCAGCAGCTTCTCAGGGAACCCCTACGAGCAGTACTTC. It encodes CASSFSGNPYEQYF.

The table lists this clone with a count of one. This rearrangement joins TRBV19 to TRBJ1-1; D is undetermined. There are 13 residues in the CDR3. The germline V gene has CDR1 LNHDA and CDR2 SQIVND (reference sequence). With 3 bases removed from V and 8 bases from J, the gap between germline ends came to 13 bases. CDR3 sequence reads: CASSMFSTAEAFF. The CDR3 DNA follows: TGTGCCAGTAGTATGTTCAGCACAGCAGAAGCTTTCTTT.

The V and J genes are TRBV6-4 and TRBJ1-4; D is perhaps TRBD1 (5 bases). This CDR3 has 15 residues. V lost 9 bases, J lost 8 bases, and 22 bases lay in between. Germline-derived CDR1 and CDR2 are MRHNA and SNTAGT. The CDR3 DNA follows: TGTGCCAGGGGCTTGTTGCAGGGCCCTTGCGAAAAACTGTTTTTT. As protein: CARGLLQGPCEKLFF.

This sequence joins TRBV5-1 and TRBJ2-7; D unresolved. This CDR3 has 14 residues. Germline assignment: CDR1 SGHRS and CDR2 YFSETQ. V dropped 5 bases and J dropped 2 bases, with 14 bases sitting between them. As DNA, the CDR3 is TGCGCCAGCAGTTTACATGGGCCCCCCTACGAGCAGTACTTC. It codes for CASSLHGPPYEQYF.

J is TRBJ2-2 and V is TRBV9; D may be TRBD2 (6 bases). The V end was cut by 7 bases, the J end by 2 bases, with 15 bases between. From germline, CDR1 is SGDLS and CDR2 YYNGEE. The CDR3 spans 15 residues. CDR3 sequence (DNA): TGTGCCAGCTCCCGGGGGTCCACCAACACCGGGGAGCTGTTTTTT. This gives the protein CASSRGSTNTGELFF. Looking up the rest from reference TRBV9 and TRBJ2-2 gives the full variable domain: DSGVTQTPKHLITATGQRVTLRCSPRSGDLSVYWYQQSLDQGLQFLIQYYNGEERAKGNILERFSAQQFPDLHSELNLSSLELGDSALYFCASSRGSTNTGELFFGEGSRLTVL.

The chain's CDR3 is CASSPGTGGYTF. The CDR3 coding sequence is TGTGCCAGCTCACCCGGGACAGGTGGCTACACCTTC. The rearrangement joins TRBV18 to TRBJ1-2; 8 nucleotides match TRBD1. The CDR3 contains 12 residues. V lost 3 bases, J lost 7 bases, and 1 base stayed unmatched. CDR1 and CDR2 (germline): KGHSH, LQKENI.

Only a few counts were recorded for this clone. This chain links TRBV5-1 with TRBJ1-2, with D hard to call. Germline V CDR1 and CDR2: SGHRS, YFSETQ. This CDR3 contains 16 residues. V was clipped by 0 bases and J by 6 bases, with 18 bases between them. CDR3 protein: CASSLGYSPLIHGYTF. Written as DNA, the CDR3 is TGCGCCAGCAGCTTGGGCTACTCTCCTCTTATACATGGCTACACCTTC.